The subject of this entry is one T cell receptor (beta chain). Its specificity is unknown. The data were obtained in a study of OX40 agonist ivuxolimab in advanced cancers. Using immunoSEQ multiplex PCR, the repertoire was profiled, and TCRdb retains in-frame clones only, with some absent. The sample has fewer than 130,000 clones, about nine tenths seen once; the top ten hold 0.27%. Study-wide results and limits: CD4+ and CD8+ T cells in blood underwent clonal expansion by week 6 at 0.1 to 3.0 mg/kg.

Germline V gene lookup returns CDR1 SNHLY and CDR2 FYNNEI. Trimming removed 3 bases from V and 1 base from J, with 7 bases in between. This CDR3 has 15 amino acids. The chain is built from TRBV2 and TRBJ1-6; D unclear. This receptor was obtained from an adult with an advanced solid tumor such as melanoma, head and neck, liver or kidney cancer. Sequences were derived from CD4+ or CD8+ T cells sorted from blood, sampled in a trial of the OX40 agonist ivuxolimab. This CDR3 reads CASSDESSYNSPLHF. The CDR3 coding sequence is TGTGCCAGCAGTGATGAGTCGTCCTATAATTCACCCCTCCACTTT.